These 14 T cell receptor beta chains came from one sample sequenced in a study of CD8+CD57+ T cells in acquired aplastic anemia. It was genomic DNA that served as the template for profiling TCR beta VDJ and CDR3. Each CDR3 protein is one row after TCRdb ran MiXCR on the reads. Here the sample spans about 200,000 distinct CDR3 sequences, roughly 35% being singletons. Sequenced material: sorted CD4+, CD8+, or CD8+CD57+ T cells (not recorded which) from PBMCs. The receptors derive from a human donor in good health, serving as a control.

This clonotype was found many times. The chain links TRBV15 to TRBJ1-1; 7 bases agree with TRBD1. Germline-derived CDR1 and CDR2 are LNHNV and YYDKDF (reference sequence). Trimming at V came to 1 base and at J to 5 bases, leaving 13 bases not matched to a gene. CDR3 length: 17 amino acids. Here the CDR3 DNA reads TGTGCCACCAGCAGAGCGTGGCAGGGGGGTTTCGGGACTGAAGCTTTCTTT. It specifies CATSRAWQGGFGTEAFF.

At least ten counts were recorded for this clonotype. The rearrangement joins TRBV24-1 to TRBJ2-2, with D unclear. V lost 0 bases to trimming and J lost 7 bases, with 11 bases between them. Germline V gene data show CDR1 as KGHDR and CDR2 as SFDVKD. The CDR3 has 15 residues. The CDR3: CATSDLGKSGGELFF. Here the CDR3 DNA reads TGTGCCACCAGTGATTTGGGGAAATCTGGCGGGGAGCTGTTTTTT.

This clonotype was seen many times. V gene TRBV10-1 combines with J gene TRBJ2-7; 11 nucleotides align to TRBD1. This CDR3 has 12 amino acids. Per germline, CDR1 WNHNN and CDR2 SYGVQD (reference sequence). Here the CDR3 reads CPPGQGVCEQYF. The DNA of the CDR3 is TGCCCCCCGGGACAGGGGGTATGCGAGCAGTACTTC.

The chain has TRBV2 and TRBJ2-7; 8 nucleotides match TRBD1. The CDR3 sequence is 13 residues long. Germline V gene lookup returns CDR1 SNHLY and CDR2 FYNNEI. Trimming cost V 6 bases and J 6 bases; bases outside gene matches: 7. This CDR3 is CASRWTGSLEQYF. The CDR3, as DNA: TGTGCCAGCAGGTGGACAGGGAGCCTCGAGCAGTACTTC.

Many counts were recorded for this clonotype. The chain couples TRBV2 to TRBJ1-1; D is unresolved. Germline V lookup: CDR1 SNHLY, CDR2 FYNNEI. CDR3 length: 13 amino acids. Trimming removed 6 bases at V and 3 bases at J, with 11 bases between. The CDR3 region has the DNA TGTGCCAGCAGCCTCGGTTATGACACTGAAGCTTTCTTT. This encodes CASSLGYDTEAFF.

This clonotype was detected only a few times. The chain carries TRBV12-3 or TRBV12-4 and TRBJ2-1; no firm D call. V lost 2 bases, J lost 5 bases, and 10 bases lay in between. The CDR3 extends over 14 amino acids. In DNA form, the CDR3 reads TGTGCCAGCAGTTTACCCGTCAGGAACAATGAGCAGTTCTTC. Its protein product is CASSLPVRNNEQFF.

The CDR3 protein is CATSDTTAGYKQFF. Written as DNA, the CDR3 is TGTGCCACCAGTGATACCACGGCCGGGTACAAGCAGTTCTTC. The V and J genes are TRBV24-1 and TRBJ2-1; D not certain. CDR1 and CDR2 from the germline V gene are KGHDR and SFDVKD. This CDR3 contains 14 residues. V was shortened by 3 bases and J by 11 bases, with 16 bases between the two germline ends.

Note on this clonotype: A read error may be the cause here, since a much bigger clone is one base away. In DNA, the CDR3 is TGTGCCAGCGGCTTAGGGATATCCGGGACAGTCGCCTATGGCTACACCTTC. This translates into CASGLGISGTVAYGYTF. The genes are TRBV11-2 and TRBJ1-2; TRBD1 aligns across 7 bases. This CDR3 spans 17 amino acids. From germline, CDR1 is SGHAT and CDR2 FQNNGV.

The genes are TRBV9 and TRBJ1-2; maybe TRBD1 (5 bases). Trimming stripped 7 bases from V and 1 base from J, with 8 bases between. The CDR3 sequence is 12 residues long. Germline V gene sequence: CDR1 SGDLS, CDR2 YYNGEE. The CDR3 loop reads CASYRFNYGYTF. For the CDR3, the DNA is TGTGCCAGCTACAGGTTTAACTATGGCTACACCTTC. Supplemented by reference TRBV9 and TRBJ1-2, the full variable domain reads DSGVTQTPKHLITATGQRVTLRCSPRSGDLSVYWYQQSLDQGLQFLIQYYNGEERAKGNILERFSAQQFPDLHSELNLSSLELGDSALYFCASYRFNYGYTFGSGTRLTVV.

The chain joins TRBV30 to TRBJ1-2; 9 nucleotides align to TRBD1. The CDR3 has 13 amino acids. V was clipped by 5 bases and J by 4 bases; unmatched bases: 5. Germline V gives CDR1 GTSNPN, CDR2 SVGIG (reference sequence). Here the CDR3 reads CAWGTGLFYGYTF. CDR3 nucleotide sequence: TGTGCCTGGGGGACAGGGCTTTTCTATGGCTACACCTTC.

Remarks on this clonotype: A much larger clone differs from this one at a single base, so this may be a read error. The rearrangement joins TRBV7-2 to TRBJ2-7; TRBD2 matches at 13 bases. CDR3 length: 14 residues. Germline loops: CDR1 SGHTA, CDR2 FQGNSA. This chain's CDR3 is CAGSLGTSGVEQYF. The DNA of the CDR3 is TGTGCCGGCAGCTTAGGGACTAGCGGGGTCGAGCAGTACTTC. Combining the CDR3 with reference TRBV7-2 and TRBJ2-7 gives the whole variable domain GAGVSQSPSNKVTEKGKDVELRCDPISGHTALYWYRQSLGQGLEFLIYFQGNSAPDKSGLPSDRFSAERTGGSVSTLTIQRTQQEDSAVYLCAGSLGTSGVEQYFGPGTRLTVT.

This clonotype appeared many times. The CDR3 coding sequence is TGCAGTGCTAGCACTAGCGGGGGCACAGATACGCAGTATTTT. Translated: CSASTSGGTDTQYF. The chain couples TRBV20-1 to TRBJ2-3; the match to TRBD2 covers 10 bases. Germline assignment: CDR1 DFQATT and CDR2 SNEGSKA (reference sequence). The CDR3 spans 14 residues. V lost 3 bases, J lost 1 base, and 1 base stayed unmatched.

This clonotype came up many times. The chain's CDR3 is CASSLDRVNTEAFF. In DNA, the CDR3 is TGTGCCAGCAGTTTAGACAGAGTGAACACTGAAGCTTTCTTT. J is TRBJ1-1 and V is TRBV12-3 or TRBV12-4; no clear D gene. CDR3 length: 14 amino acids. V lost 1 base to trimming and J lost 0 bases, with 6 bases between them.

This rearrangement joins TRBV7-9 to TRBJ1-5; D not certain. V lost 5 bases to trimming and J lost 5 bases, with 10 bases between them. The CDR3 is 13 residues long. CDR1 and CDR2 (germline): SEHNR, FQNEAQ (reference sequence). The CDR3, as DNA: TGTGCCAGCAGCCCGACCGGCGATCAGCCCCAGCATTTT. Protein product: CASSPTGDQPQHF.